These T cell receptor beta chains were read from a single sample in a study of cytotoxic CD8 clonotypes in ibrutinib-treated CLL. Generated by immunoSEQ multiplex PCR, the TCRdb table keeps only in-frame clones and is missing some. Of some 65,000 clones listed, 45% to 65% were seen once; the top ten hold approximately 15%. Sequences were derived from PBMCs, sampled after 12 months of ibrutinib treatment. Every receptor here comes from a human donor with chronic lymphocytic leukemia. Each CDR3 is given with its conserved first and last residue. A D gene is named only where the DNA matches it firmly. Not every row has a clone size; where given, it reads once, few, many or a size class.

cdr3_nt: TGTGCCAGCAGTCGAGGGGGCCCCTATGGCTACACCTTC
cdr3_aa: CASSRGGPYGYTF
cdr3_length: 13
v_call: TRBV28
j_call: TRBJ1-2
d_call: TRBD1
clone_size: NA

cdr3_nt: TGTGCCAGCAGCGTAGGGGTGGGCAATCAGCCCCAGCATTTT
cdr3_aa: CASSVGVGNQPQHF
cdr3_length: 14
v_call: TRBV9
j_call: TRBJ1-5
d_call: NA
clone_size: NA

cdr3_nt: TGTGCCAGCAGTGAATTAGCATCTGGGGCCAACGTCCTGACTTTC
cdr3_aa: CASSELASGANVLTF
cdr3_length: 15
v_call: TRBV2
j_call: TRBJ2-6
d_call: NA
clone_size: few

cdr3_nt: TGTGCCAGCAGTGACCGACAGGGGATTGAAGCTTTCTTT
cdr3_aa: CASSDRQGIEAFF
cdr3_length: 13
v_call: TRBV6-1
j_call: TRBJ1-1
d_call: TRBD1
clone_size: NA

cdr3_nt: TGTGCCAGCAGTAGGCTAGGGGGGGAGCTGTTTTTT
cdr3_aa: CASSRLGGELFF
cdr3_length: 12
v_call: TRBV27
j_call: TRBJ2-2
d_call: NA
clone_size: few

cdr3_nt: TGTGCCAGCAGTTTCAGAGTCTGGGGAAACATTCAGTACTTC
cdr3_aa: CASSFRVWGNIQYF
cdr3_length: 14
v_call: TRBV28
j_call: TRBJ2-4
d_call: NA
clone_size: NA

cdr3_nt: TGTGCCAGCAGTTTCTCCGCGGACAGCCTCTCCTACGAGCAGTACTTC
cdr3_aa: CASSFSADSLSYEQYF
cdr3_length: 16
v_call: TRBV27
j_call: TRBJ2-7
d_call: NA
clone_size: NA

cdr3_nt: TGTGCCAGCAGCTTTTCGTACGAGCAGTACTTC
cdr3_aa: CASSFSYEQYF
cdr3_length: 11
v_call: TRBV7-9
j_call: TRBJ2-7
d_call: NA
clone_size: NA

cdr3_nt: TGTGCCAGCACCACAGGGAATTCACCCCTCCACTTT
cdr3_aa: CASTTGNSPLHF
cdr3_length: 12
v_call: TRBV25-1
j_call: TRBJ1-6
d_call: NA
clone_size: NA

cdr3_nt: TGTGCCAGCAGTCAGTCCGTTGGGGCCCAGCCCCAGCATTTT
cdr3_aa: CASSQSVGAQPQHF
cdr3_length: 14
v_call: TRBV6-5
j_call: TRBJ1-5
d_call: NA
clone_size: NA

cdr3_nt: TGTGCCAGCAGTTACGGGAGGGTCCTCTACGAGCAGTACTTC
cdr3_aa: CASSYGRVLYEQYF
cdr3_length: 14
v_call: TRBV6-5
j_call: TRBJ2-7
d_call: TRBD2
clone_size: once

cdr3_nt: TGTGCCAGCAGCTTGGACCGGGTCACAGATACGCAGTATTTT
cdr3_aa: CASSLDRVTDTQYF
cdr3_length: 14
v_call: TRBV7-2
j_call: TRBJ2-3
d_call: NA
clone_size: NA

cdr3_nt: TGTGCCAGCAGTGATGCTTCACCCCTCCACTTT
cdr3_aa: CASSDASPLHF
cdr3_length: 11
v_call: TRBV6-5
j_call: TRBJ1-6
d_call: NA
clone_size: NA

cdr3_nt: TGTGCCAGCAGCTTATCTTTGGGCGGCCCCTACGAGCAGTACTTC
cdr3_aa: CASSLSLGGPYEQYF
cdr3_length: 15
v_call: TRBV7-9
j_call: TRBJ2-7
d_call: NA
clone_size: NA

cdr3_nt: TGTGCCAGCAGCGAAGTCGGAACAGATACGCAGTATTTT
cdr3_aa: CASSEVGTDTQYF
cdr3_length: 13
v_call: TRBV11-1
j_call: TRBJ2-3
d_call: NA
clone_size: NA

cdr3_nt: TGTGCCAGCAGCCTCGGACAGGCGAACACCGGGGAGCTGTTTTTT
cdr3_aa: CASSLGQANTGELFF
cdr3_length: 15
v_call: TRBV11-3
j_call: TRBJ2-2
d_call: TRBD1
clone_size: NA

cdr3_nt: TGTGCCAGCAGCCTTGGCCAAAGGGATCAGCCCCAGCATTTT
cdr3_aa: CASSLGQRDQPQHF
cdr3_length: 14
v_call: TRBV7-8
j_call: TRBJ1-5
d_call: NA
clone_size: NA

cdr3_nt: TGTGCCAGCAGCGTGGACAGGGGGTTGGATGAGCAGTTCTTC
cdr3_aa: CASSVDRGLDEQFF
cdr3_length: 14
v_call: TRBV2
j_call: TRBJ2-1
d_call: TRBD1
clone_size: NA

cdr3_nt: TGCGCCAGCAGCTTGGGCGACAGGGAACGTGGCTACACCTTC
cdr3_aa: CASSLGDRERGYTF
cdr3_length: 14
v_call: TRBV5-1
j_call: TRBJ1-2
d_call: TRBD1
clone_size: NA

cdr3_nt: TGTGCCAGCAGTGAATGGCTATCGCGAGCTAATGAAAAACTGTTTTTT
cdr3_aa: CASSEWLSRANEKLFF
cdr3_length: 16
v_call: TRBV6-1
j_call: TRBJ1-4
d_call: NA
clone_size: NA

cdr3_nt: TGTGCCAGCAGCAGGGCCGGTTACTCTGGAAACACCATATATTTT
cdr3_aa: CASSRAGYSGNTIYF
cdr3_length: 15
v_call: TRBV6-5
j_call: TRBJ1-3
d_call: NA
clone_size: NA

cdr3_nt: TGTGCCAGCGGGAAGGTAGCCAAAAACATTCAGTACTTC
cdr3_aa: CASGKVAKNIQYF
cdr3_length: 13
v_call: TRBV27
j_call: TRBJ2-4
d_call: NA
clone_size: NA

cdr3_nt: TGTGCCAGCAGCTTAGCGCTTTCTAGCGGAGGAGCCTACGAGCAGTACTTC
cdr3_aa: CASSLALSSGGAYEQYF
cdr3_length: 17
v_call: TRBV7-8
j_call: TRBJ2-7
d_call: TRBD2
clone_size: NA

cdr3_nt: TGCGCCAGCAGCGCTAGGGTTATCTCCTACAATGAGCAGTTCTTC
cdr3_aa: CASSARVISYNEQFF
cdr3_length: 15
v_call: TRBV5-1
j_call: TRBJ2-1
d_call: NA
clone_size: NA

cdr3_nt: TGTGCCAGCAACTTGGGCACTGGAAACACCATATATTTT
cdr3_aa: CASNLGTGNTIYF
cdr3_length: 13
v_call: TRBV2
j_call: TRBJ1-3
d_call: NA
clone_size: NA

cdr3_nt: TGTGCCAGCAGGGGACGGGAGGGCCAATACGAGCAGTACTTC
cdr3_aa: CASRGREGQYEQYF
cdr3_length: 14
v_call: TRBV2
j_call: TRBJ2-7
d_call: TRBD2
clone_size: many

cdr3_nt: TGCGCCAGCAGCTTGGAGGGGTGGGAGACCCAGTACTTC
cdr3_aa: CASSLEGWETQYF
cdr3_length: 13
v_call: TRBV5-1
j_call: TRBJ2-5
d_call: NA
clone_size: NA

cdr3_nt: TGTGCCAGTAGACTGACAGATGAAGCTTTCTTT
cdr3_aa: CASRLTDEAFF
cdr3_length: 11
v_call: TRBV19
j_call: TRBJ1-1
d_call: NA
clone_size: NA

cdr3_nt: TGTGCCAGCAGCCCCCCACGGGGGGCCGGCCCCCGTGAGCAGTACTTC
cdr3_aa: CASSPPRGAGPREQYF
cdr3_length: 16
v_call: TRBV7-9
j_call: TRBJ2-7
d_call: NA
clone_size: NA

cdr3_nt: TGTGCCAGCAGCTTGGCCCCCACTAGCGGGGGGACCCTTCTATACTTC
cdr3_aa: CASSLAPTSGGTLLYF
cdr3_length: 16
v_call: TRBV5-4
j_call: TRBJ2-5
d_call: TRBD2
clone_size: NA

cdr3_nt: TGTGCCAGTAGTATAGCGTTAGGAGGGATAGGCCGGGGGGAGCAGTTCTTC
cdr3_aa: CASSIALGGIGRGEQFF
cdr3_length: 17
v_call: TRBV19
j_call: TRBJ2-1
d_call: NA
clone_size: NA

cdr3_nt: TGTGCCAGCAAGCAGGGCCTAAGGAACACTGAAGCTTTCTTT
cdr3_aa: CASKQGLRNTEAFF
cdr3_length: 14
v_call: TRBV27
j_call: TRBJ1-1
d_call: NA
clone_size: few

cdr3_nt: TGTGCCAGCAGCTATGACAGGGGATCCTACTACGAGCAGTACTTC
cdr3_aa: CASSYDRGSYYEQYF
cdr3_length: 15
v_call: TRBV5-6
j_call: TRBJ2-7
d_call: TRBD1
clone_size: NA

cdr3_nt: TGTGCCAGCTCACCAGCATTTCCGCAGAGCTCTGGAAACACCATATATTTT
cdr3_aa: CASSPAFPQSSGNTIYF
cdr3_length: 17
v_call: TRBV18
j_call: TRBJ1-3
d_call: NA
clone_size: NA

cdr3_nt: TGTGCCAGTGCCGTTGGGATAGGTACCGGGGAGCTGTTTTTT
cdr3_aa: CASAVGIGTGELFF
cdr3_length: 14
v_call: TRBV19
j_call: TRBJ2-2
d_call: NA
clone_size: few

cdr3_nt: TGTGCCAGCAGCTTGGCCATTTTTGGGGTCACAGATACGCAGTATTTT
cdr3_aa: CASSLAIFGVTDTQYF
cdr3_length: 16
v_call: TRBV5-4
j_call: TRBJ2-3
d_call: NA
clone_size: many

cdr3_nt: TGTGCCAGCAAGCTCTCCTCTGGGGCCAACGTCCTGACTTTC
cdr3_aa: CASKLSSGANVLTF
cdr3_length: 14
v_call: TRBV11-2
j_call: TRBJ2-6
d_call: NA
clone_size: few

cdr3_nt: TGCGCCAGCAGCGTGACAGAGTTCGCGAACACCGGGGAGCTGTTTTTT
cdr3_aa: CASSVTEFANTGELFF
cdr3_length: 16
v_call: TRBV5-1
j_call: TRBJ2-2
d_call: NA
clone_size: NA

cdr3_nt: TGCGCCAGCAGCTACGGACTAGCGGGGGGGCCGCGGACAGATACGCAGTATTTT
cdr3_aa: CASSYGLAGGPRTDTQYF
cdr3_length: 18
v_call: TRBV5-1
j_call: TRBJ2-3
d_call: TRBD2
clone_size: NA

cdr3_nt: TGTGCCAGCAGCTCAGGGCAGGGACAGGGTACCGAGCAGTACTTC
cdr3_aa: CASSSGQGQGTEQYF
cdr3_length: 15
v_call: TRBV7-6
j_call: TRBJ2-7
d_call: TRBD1
clone_size: medium-sized

cdr3_nt: TGTGCCAGCAGCGTCGCAGGAGGCTACACCTTC
cdr3_aa: CASSVAGGYTF
cdr3_length: 11
v_call: TRBV9
j_call: TRBJ1-2
d_call: NA
clone_size: NA

cdr3_nt: TGTGCCAGCAGCTTGGCACTAGCGGGAGCAGAGCAGTACTTC
cdr3_aa: CASSLALAGAEQYF
cdr3_length: 14
v_call: TRBV7-8
j_call: TRBJ2-7
d_call: TRBD2
clone_size: few

cdr3_nt: TGTGCCAGCAGCTTTCAGGGGGCAAGGAATAATTCACCCCTCCACTTT
cdr3_aa: CASSFQGARNNSPLHF
cdr3_length: 16
v_call: TRBV7-9
j_call: TRBJ1-6
d_call: TRBD1
clone_size: many

cdr3_nt: TGTGCCAGCAGCCAAGGTCCAAGAGAAAAACTGTTTTTT
cdr3_aa: CASSQGPREKLFF
cdr3_length: 13
v_call: TRBV14
j_call: TRBJ1-4
d_call: NA
clone_size: NA

cdr3_nt: TGTGCCAGTAGTATGGCTCAGTTCGATGGCTACACCTTC
cdr3_aa: CASSMAQFDGYTF
cdr3_length: 13
v_call: TRBV19
j_call: TRBJ1-2
d_call: NA
clone_size: few

cdr3_nt: TGTGCCAGCACCATTTCAGGGGCACTAGCCTACGAGCAGTACTTC
cdr3_aa: CASTISGALAYEQYF
cdr3_length: 15
v_call: TRBV7-2
j_call: TRBJ2-7
d_call: NA
clone_size: NA

cdr3_nt: TGTGCCAGCAGTTTATCGAAGGGCCCCGGGGAGCTGTTTTTT
cdr3_aa: CASSLSKGPGELFF
cdr3_length: 14
v_call: TRBV27
j_call: TRBJ2-2
d_call: NA
clone_size: medium-sized

cdr3_nt: TGTGCCAGCAGCTTAGGGGGGCATTACAATGAGCAGTTCTTC
cdr3_aa: CASSLGGHYNEQFF
cdr3_length: 14
v_call: TRBV7-9
j_call: TRBJ2-1
d_call: NA
clone_size: NA

cdr3_nt: TGTGCCAGCAGCGTAGGAGGAGACACCCGGAATCAGCCCCAGCATTTT
cdr3_aa: CASSVGGDTRNQPQHF
cdr3_length: 16
v_call: TRBV9
j_call: TRBJ1-5
d_call: NA
clone_size: many

cdr3_nt: TGTGCCAGCAGTGCTAGCGGGAGGGCCCGATACGAGCAGTACTTC
cdr3_aa: CASSASGRARYEQYF
cdr3_length: 15
v_call: TRBV7-9
j_call: TRBJ2-7
d_call: TRBD2
clone_size: once

cdr3_nt: TGTGCCAGCAGCGTAGACAGGGGAGCTAACTATGGCTACACCTTC
cdr3_aa: CASSVDRGANYGYTF
cdr3_length: 15
v_call: TRBV7-9
j_call: TRBJ1-2
d_call: TRBD1
clone_size: NA

cdr3_nt: TGTGCCAGCTCACCGGGGGAAGGGAATTATTACAATGAGCAGTTCTTC
cdr3_aa: CASSPGEGNYYNEQFF
cdr3_length: 16
v_call: TRBV18
j_call: TRBJ2-1
d_call: NA
clone_size: NA

cdr3_nt: TGTGCCAGCAGTCCGGGACTCATTAATGAAAAACTGTTTTTT
cdr3_aa: CASSPGLINEKLFF
cdr3_length: 14
v_call: TRBV2
j_call: TRBJ1-4
d_call: NA
clone_size: few

cdr3_nt: TGCGCCAGCAACGAGGCAGGTGGGGAGACCCAGTACTTC
cdr3_aa: CASNEAGGETQYF
cdr3_length: 13
v_call: TRBV5-1
j_call: TRBJ2-5
d_call: NA
clone_size: NA

cdr3_nt: TGTGCCAGCAACTTAGGGGGGGACATTGGAGTAAGTTTT
cdr3_aa: CASNLGGDIGVSF
cdr3_length: 13
v_call: TRBV11-2
j_call: TRBJ1-3
d_call: NA
clone_size: NA

cdr3_nt: TGTGCCATCAGGGGGTTGTTGGGAACCGGGGAGCTGTTTTTT
cdr3_aa: CAIRGLLGTGELFF
cdr3_length: 14
v_call: TRBV10-3
j_call: TRBJ2-2
d_call: NA
clone_size: NA

cdr3_nt: TGTGCCACCAGCAGGTGGGATCAGCCCCAGCATTTT
cdr3_aa: CATSRWDQPQHF
cdr3_length: 12
v_call: TRBV15
j_call: TRBJ1-5
d_call: NA
clone_size: NA

cdr3_nt: TGTGCCATCAGTATGGGACTAGCGGGGTTCACAGATACGCAGTATTTT
cdr3_aa: CAISMGLAGFTDTQYF
cdr3_length: 16
v_call: TRBV10-3
j_call: TRBJ2-3
d_call: TRBD2
clone_size: few

cdr3_nt: TGTGCCAGCAGTCCCGGGACAGGGGGCTTTCGGTACTTC
cdr3_aa: CASSPGTGGFRYF
cdr3_length: 13
v_call: TRBV28
j_call: TRBJ2-7
d_call: TRBD1
clone_size: NA